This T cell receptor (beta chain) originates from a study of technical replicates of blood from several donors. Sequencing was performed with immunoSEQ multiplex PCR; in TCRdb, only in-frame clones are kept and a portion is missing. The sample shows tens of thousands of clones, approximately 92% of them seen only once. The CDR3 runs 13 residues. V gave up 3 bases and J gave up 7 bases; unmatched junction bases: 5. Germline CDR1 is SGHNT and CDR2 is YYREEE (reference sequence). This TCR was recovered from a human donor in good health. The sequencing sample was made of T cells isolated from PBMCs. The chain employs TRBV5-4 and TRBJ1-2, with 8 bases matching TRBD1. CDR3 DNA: TGTGCCAGCAGCTGGACAGGGTCGGGTGGCTACACCTTC. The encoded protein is CASSWTGSGGYTF.